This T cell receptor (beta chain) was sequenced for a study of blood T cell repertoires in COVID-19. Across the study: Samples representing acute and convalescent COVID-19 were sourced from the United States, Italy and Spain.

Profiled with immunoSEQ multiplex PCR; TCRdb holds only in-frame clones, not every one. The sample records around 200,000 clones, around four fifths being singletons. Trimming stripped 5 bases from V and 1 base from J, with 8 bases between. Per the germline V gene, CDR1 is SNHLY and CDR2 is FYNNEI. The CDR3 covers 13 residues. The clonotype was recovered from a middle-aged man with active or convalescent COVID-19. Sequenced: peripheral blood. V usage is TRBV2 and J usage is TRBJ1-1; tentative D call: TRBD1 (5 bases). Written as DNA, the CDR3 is TGTGCCAGCAGTTTAGACAGGAACACTGAAGCTTTCTTT. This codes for CASSLDRNTEAFF. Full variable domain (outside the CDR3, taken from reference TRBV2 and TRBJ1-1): EPEVTQTPSHQVTQMGQEVILRCVPISNHLYFYWYRQILGQKVEFLVSFYNNEISEKSEIFDDQFSVERPDGSNFTLKIRSTKLEDSAMYFCASSLDRNTEAFFGQGTRLTVV.